A single sample gave rise to the 24 T cell receptor beta chains below, sequenced in a study of cytomegalovirus exposure and HLA in healthy donors. In the PCR, 60 Vbeta and 13 Jbeta primers were used. Clones were sequenced by immunoSEQ multiplex PCR, and TCRdb holds only the in-frame ones, with some missing. The table lists about 120,000 clones, roughly three quarters of them singletons. Sequenced input: PBMCs. The source is a middle-aged woman in good health and CMV-seropositive.

This chain joins TRBV6-1 and TRBJ2-6; 8 nucleotides match TRBD1. Germline V gene data show CDR1 as MNHNS and CDR2 as SASEGT. The CDR3 is made up of 16 amino acids. V lost 2 bases, J lost 3 bases, and 3 bases stayed unmatched. CDR3 residues: CASSEQGARGANVLTF. CDR3 nucleotides: TGTGCCAGCAGTGAACAGGGGGCGCGTGGGGCCAACGTCCTGACTTTC.

This chain connects TRBV6-1 to TRBJ2-1, with a tentative D call TRBD2 (6 bases). Between the trimmed V and J ends, which lost 8 bases and 0 bases, there was a span of 14 bases. This CDR3 spans 15 amino acids. Per germline, CDR1 MNHNS and CDR2 SASEGT. The CDR3 nucleotides are TGTGCCAGCCCGGGACTGCGGGACTCCTACAATGAGCAGTTCTTC. Encoded protein: CASPGLRDSYNEQFF.

The chain is built from TRBV6-5 and TRBJ1-2; D not certain. The CDR3 spans 13 residues. From germline, CDR1 is MNHEY and CDR2 SVGAGI. Trimming removed 4 bases at V and 1 base at J, with 7 bases between. CDR3 region: CASSLQLNYGYTF. The DNA of the CDR3 is TGTGCCAGCAGTTTACAGCTTAACTATGGCTACACCTTC.

DNA for the CDR3: TGTGCCAGCAGTTTAGCGGATTCCTCCTACAATGAGCAGTTCTTC. This encodes CASSLADSSYNEQFF. The chain carries TRBV6-4 and TRBJ2-1; D is perhaps TRBD2 (6 bases). Germline lookup yields CDR1 MRHNA and CDR2 SNTAGT. V dropped 5 bases and J dropped 0 bases, with 11 bases sitting between them. The CDR3 sequence is 15 residues long.

The chain is built from TRBV7-8 and TRBJ2-2, with D unresolved. The CDR3 spans 12 residues. Germline V gene data show CDR1 as SGHVS and CDR2 as FQNEAQ. Trimming cost V 5 bases and J 3 bases, with 4 bases left between them. This CDR3 is CASSPHTGELFF. CDR3 bases: TGTGCCAGCAGCCCTCACACCGGGGAGCTGTTTTTT.

V gene TRBV5-6 combines with J gene TRBJ2-3; possible D gene TRBD2, 6 bases. Per germline, CDR1 SGHDT and CDR2 YYEEEE. CDR3 length: 14 amino acids. The V end was cut by 7 bases, the J end by 6 bases, with 18 bases between. The CDR3 reads CASSGTDQADTQYF. CDR3 DNA sequence: TGTGCCAGCTCGGGGACTGACCAGGCGGATACGCAGTATTTT. The full variable domain, rest sourced from reference TRBV5-6 and TRBJ2-3, is DAGVTQSPTHLIKTRGQQVTLRCSPKSGHDTVSWYQQALGQGPQFIFQYYEEEERQRGNFPDRFSGHQFPNYSSELNVNALLLGDSALYLCASSGTDQADTQYFGPGTRLTVL.

CDR3 region: CASSYSLSGNEQYF. The DNA for the CDR3 is TGTGCCAGCAGTTACTCGTTGTCGGGGAACGAGCAGTACTTC. The J gene is TRBJ2-7, the V gene TRBV6-5; a weak D match, TRBD2 (5 bases). This CDR3 region has 14 residues. Trimming took 0 bases from V and 5 from J, leaving 11 bases between them. Germline values: CDR1 MNHEY, CDR2 SVGAGI.

The CDR3 coding sequence is TGTGCCAGCAGCGTAGCTACAGAGAACTATGGCTACACCTTC. Translation gives CASSVATENYGYTF. The gene calls are TRBV9 and TRBJ1-2; D is undetermined. The V gene's germline CDR1 is SGDLS and CDR2 YYNGEE. The CDR3 is 14 amino acids. V was cut by 0 bases and J by 2 bases, with 8 bases left in between.

This chain's CDR3 is CASRSPGQGIAGELFF. The CDR3 nucleotides are TGTGCCAGCAGAAGCCCGGGACAGGGCATAGCCGGGGAGCTGTTTTTT. The chain is built from TRBV5-4 and TRBJ2-2, with 9 positions matching TRBD1. Germline trimming cut 5 bases from V and 6 bases from J; bases unmatched to any gene: 11. CDR1 and CDR2 (germline): SGHNT, YYREEE (reference sequence). The CDR3 has 16 amino acids.

The chain uses TRBV19 and TRBJ1-5, with a weak D call TRBD1 (5 bases). In germline, CDR1 is LNHDA, CDR2 SQIVND (reference sequence). CDR3 length equals 16 residues. V lost 3 bases and J 2 bases, leaving 14 bases between the germline ends. The CDR3 coding sequence is TGTGCCAGTAGTATTCGTGTTGGAGGGGGCAATCAGCCCCAGCATTTT. Its translation is CASSIRVGGGNQPQHF. The variable domain in full, with the rest retrieved from reference TRBV19 and TRBJ1-5, is DGGITQSPKYLFRKEGQNVTLSCEQNLNHDAMYWYRQDPGQGLRLIYYSQIVNDFQKGDIAEGYSVSREKKESFPLTVTSAQKNPTAFYLCASSIRVGGGNQPQHFGDGTRLSIL.

This sequence joins TRBV7-9 and TRBJ2-7; a weak D match, TRBD2 (6 bases). The CDR3 consists of 12 residues. Germline V CDR1 and CDR2: SEHNR, FQNEAQ (reference sequence). V lost 2 bases and J 5 bases, leaving 7 bases between the germline ends. CDR3 residues: CASSLTGDEQYF. The CDR3 DNA reads as TGTGCCAGCAGCTTAACGGGGGACGAGCAGTACTTC. The full variable domain, in which reference TRBV7-9 and TRBJ2-7 provide the parts outside the CDR3, is DTGVSQNPRHKITKRGQNVTFRCDPISEHNRLYWYRQTLGQGPEFLTYFQNEAQLEKSRLLSDRFSAERPKGSFSTLEIQRTEQGDSAMYLCASSLTGDEQYFGPGTRLTVT.

The CDR3 protein is CASSPGQQGEQYF. The CDR3, as DNA: TGTGCCAGCAGTCCCGGACAACAGGGAGAGCAGTACTTC. The chain recombines TRBV6-6 with TRBJ2-7; tentatively, D is TRBD1 (6 bases). Germline V gene data show CDR1 as MNHNY and CDR2 as SVGAGI (reference sequence). V dropped 5 bases and J dropped 7 bases, with 15 bases sitting between them. The CDR3 runs to 13 residues.

Only one count was recorded for this clone. The germline gene is not matched at one end of the junction; a read error may be the cause. The V and J genes are TRBV19 and TRBJ1-2, with D unresolved. This CDR3 has 17 amino acids. Germline-derived CDR1 and CDR2 are LNHDA and SQIVND (reference sequence). Here the CDR3 DNA reads TGTGCCAGTAGTCTAGAAGATATCGGGGTATTCAACTATGGCTACACCTTC. This translates into CASSLEDIGVFNYGYTF. The full variable domain, rest sourced from reference TRBV19 and TRBJ1-2, is DGGITQSPKYLFRKEGQNVTLSCEQNLNHDAMYWYRQDPGQGLRLIYYSQIVNDFQKGDIAEGYSVSREKKESFPLTVTSAQKNPTAFYLCASSLEDIGVFNYGYTFGSGTRLTVV.

This clone has a handful of counts. This rearrangement joins TRBV29-1 to TRBJ2-7, with D unresolved. Trimming shortened V by 6 bases and J by 0 bases, and 12 bases separated the two germline ends. The CDR3 has 13 residues. The germline CDR1 and CDR2 sequences are SQVTM and ANQGSEA. Here the CDR3 reads CSVGSQDSYEQYF. The CDR3, as DNA: TGCAGCGTCGGTTCCCAAGACTCCTACGAGCAGTACTTC.

The rearrangement uses TRBV7-8 and TRBJ2-7; 12 bases map to TRBD2. The CDR3 has 16 amino acids. Trimming took 5 bases from V and 3 from J; bases not matched to a gene: 8. Germline V gives CDR1 SGHVS, CDR2 FQNEAQ. The CDR3: CASSADPSGGVYEQYF. DNA of the CDR3: TGTGCCAGCAGCGCCGACCCTAGCGGGGGGGTCTACGAGCAGTACTTC.

The chain carries TRBV29-1 and TRBJ1-1; 10 bases agree with TRBD1. Germline-derived CDR1 and CDR2 are SQVTM and ANQGSEA. This CDR3 comprises 13 residues. Trimming removed 7 bases from V and 1 base from J; junction bases left unmatched: 3. This CDR3 is CSADRGSNTEAFF. CDR3 coding DNA: TGCAGCGCGGACAGGGGGTCGAACACTGAAGCTTTCTTT.

The chain couples TRBV6-5 to TRBJ1-4, with D uncertain. Germline lookup yields CDR1 MNHEY and CDR2 SVGAGI. Trimming left V 5 bases short and J 4 bases short, with 11 bases between. The CDR3 is 14 amino acids. The DNA of the CDR3 is TGTGCCAGCAGTGACGACACACGTAATGAAAAACTGTTTTTT. The encoded protein is CASSDDTRNEKLFF.

The genes are TRBV7-9 and TRBJ2-2; 8 nucleotides align to TRBD1. The ends lost 8 bases at V and 4 bases at J; junction bases unmatched: 6. CDR1 is SEHNR and CDR2 is FQNEAQ in the germline V gene (reference sequence). The CDR3 has 14 residues. The CDR3: CASGRTGSTGELFF. For the CDR3, the DNA is TGTGCCAGCGGAAGGACAGGGAGCACCGGGGAGCTGTTTTTT.

The gene calls are TRBV7-2 and TRBJ2-3; TRBD2 matches 8 bases. This CDR3 region has 13 residues. V shed 7 bases and J 6 bases; nucleotides not matched to a gene: 6. Germline lookup yields CDR1 SGHTA and CDR2 FQGNSA. CDR3 in DNA: TGTGCCAGCACCCTGGGCGGGGGGGATACGCAGTATTTT. Protein sequence: CASTLGGGDTQYF. Based on the CDR3 plus reference TRBV7-2 and TRBJ2-3, the full variable domain is GAGVSQSPSNKVTEKGKDVELRCDPISGHTALYWYRQSLGQGLEFLIYFQGNSAPDKSGLPSDRFSAERTGGSVSTLTIQRTQQEDSAVYLCASTLGGGDTQYFGPGTRLTVL.

This clone was found a few times. The rearrangement uses TRBV15 and TRBJ1-2; D possibly corresponds to TRBD1 (6 bases). Trimming cost V 3 bases and J 5 bases, with 7 bases left between them. Per germline, CDR1 LNHNV and CDR2 YYDKDF (reference sequence). This CDR3 is built from 12 residues. This CDR3 reads CATSSGQYGYTF. Written as DNA, the CDR3 is TGTGCCACCAGCAGCGGACAGTATGGCTACACCTTC. The full variable domain, its missing parts supplied by reference TRBV15 and TRBJ1-2, is DAMVIQNPRYQVTQFGKPVTLSCSQTLNHNVMYWYQQKSSQAPKLLFHYYDKDFNNEADTPDNFQSRRPNTSFCFLDIRSPGLGDTAMYLCATSSGQYGYTFGSGTRLTVV.

This chain links TRBV13 with TRBJ1-1; TRBD1 is a possible D gene (6 bases). Per germline, CDR1 PRHDT and CDR2 FYEKMQ (reference sequence). This CDR3 region has 14 residues. The V end lost 4 bases, the J end lost 4 bases, and 13 bases lay between the germline ends. CDR3 protein: CASSWQQGITEAFF. Here the CDR3 DNA reads TGTGCCAGCAGCTGGCAACAGGGAATCACTGAAGCTTTCTTT.

The CDR3 region is CASTQGAVSGYTF. The CDR3 nucleotides are TGTGCCAGCACTCAGGGGGCCGTCAGTGGCTACACCTTC. This chain joins TRBV2 and TRBJ1-2; TRBD1 agrees at 8 bases. Per the germline V gene, CDR1 is SNHLY and CDR2 is FYNNEI. Germline trimming cut 7 bases from V and 7 bases from J; bases unmatched to any gene: 8. This CDR3 is 13 amino acids long. Complete variable domain (other parts from reference TRBV2 and TRBJ1-2): EPEVTQTPSHQVTQMGQEVILRCVPISNHLYFYWYRQILGQKVEFLVSFYNNEISEKSEIFDDQFSVERPDGSNFTLKIRSTKLEDSAMYFCASTQGAVSGYTFGSGTRLTVV.

This clone was counted a few times. DNA of the CDR3: TGTGCCACCAGCATCAGGGGGTCTGAGCAGTTCTTC. Protein sequence: CATSIRGSEQFF. The V gene is TRBV15, the J gene TRBJ2-1, with TRBD1 identical over 7 bases. Trimming cost V 4 bases and J 9 bases; bases outside gene matches: 3. CDR1 LNHNV and CDR2 YYDKDF come from the germline V gene (reference sequence). This CDR3 region has 12 residues. The complete variable domain, with remaining parts taken from reference TRBV15 and TRBJ2-1, reads DAMVIQNPRYQVTQFGKPVTLSCSQTLNHNVMYWYQQKSSQAPKLLFHYYDKDFNNEADTPDNFQSRRPNTSFCFLDIRSPGLGDTAMYLCATSIRGSEQFFGPGTRLTVL.

This chain connects TRBV7-6 to TRBJ1-3, with 7 bases that match TRBD1. The V gene end was trimmed by 1 base and the J gene end by 2 bases; junction bases not matched to a gene: 2. CDR1 is SGHVS and CDR2 is FNYEAQ in the germline V gene. The CDR3 totals 15 residues. CDR3 amino acids: CASSLGQGAGNTIYF. CDR3 nucleotide sequence: TGTGCCAGCAGCTTAGGACAGGGTGCTGGAAACACCATATATTTT.